What follows is one T cell receptor (beta chain) and its context. The source of the sample is a study of shared clonotypes between healthy human individuals. TCRdb's table, derived via immunoSEQ multiplex PCR, lists solely in-frame clones and lacks some. This sample has around 370,000 clones; approximately 97% occur once, and the top ten carry 0.25% to 0.35%. The authors combined CD45RO+ cells with CCR7-negative CD45RA+ TemRA cells as CD8 memory. The V end lost 1 base, the J end lost 13 bases, and 11 bases lay between the germline ends. The CDR3 is 12 amino acids. From germline, CDR1 is LNHDA and CDR2 SQIVND (reference sequence).

The material sequenced was memory CD8+ T cells sorted from blood. The sample's subset: CD45RO+ cells pooled with CCR7-negative TemRA cells. The chain employs TRBV19 and TRBJ2-4, with D tentatively TRBD1 (5 bases). The receptor's source is a man younger than 45 in good health. The CDR3 nucleotides read TGTGCCAGTAGTATAGGCCAGGGAAAACAGTACTTC. Residues: CASSIGQGKQYF.